This TCR beta chain comes out of a study of cytomegalovirus exposure and HLA in healthy donors (dated by TCRdb to 2016 to 2017). In terms of the full investigation: According to a later analysis, one platform produced both the 110 or so validation repertoires and the roughly 640 repertoires of the first cohort. The aim of the study was to test whether cataloging public T cell receptors could identify signatures of past pathogen exposure. A separate validation cohort of over 95 different subjects was used in addition to the roughly 670-subject first cohort. To predict cytomegalovirus infection status, the study brought together high-throughput TCR immunosequencing, statistical association of individual TCRs with disease status, and machine learning. Study-level results and caveats: Most TCR sequences were observed very rarely across donors, whereas some public TCRs were present in many individuals. The authors suggested that the approach could potentially be extended to other disease states and immunological phenotypes. Three of the identified cytomegalovirus-associated TCR beta chains were confirmed in vitro to be specific for cytomegalovirus antigens. The study gave a list of some 150 TCR beta chains associated with cytomegalovirus. Subsequent analysis determined that TCRs grouped into clusters in the first cohort also showed a tendency toward co-occurrence across the roughly 130 validation repertoires, and roughly 95% of cluster scores exceeded 0. The validation cohort had no HLA typing available for a later analysis, so co-occurrence within that cohort was assessed over all 120 repertoires. The classifier was reported to diagnose cytomegalovirus status with high specificity and sensitivity in both the original cohort and the validation cohort.

Separate from the roughly 630-subject first cohort, the validation cohort of about 130 subjects was the group to which the donors belonged. The germline V and J ends show losses of 3 bases and 1 base respectively, and no gene match explains 2 bases of the junction. From the germline V gene, CDR1 is LGHNA and CDR2 is YSLEER. The cysteine opens and the phenylalanine closes a CDR3 of 14 amino acids. Here the CDR3 DNA is all that survives: 42 bases in frame from base 1. This clone was picked up one time. What antigen it recognizes has not been identified. Base qualities were left out, and no much larger clone turns up one base away. Preparation of the library involved the immunoSEQ multiplex PCR assay. Under the source paper's analysis protocol: A statistical classification framework was built for diagnosing cytomegalovirus status from the catalog of TCR beta chain sequences. This immuneACCESS table, as held by TCRdb, lists in-frame sequences with V and J called but not all clones. Of the missing ones, under half trace to an unresolved V gene in checked studies; the others have no known cause. V and J calls and clone size are as listed in that table; D and trimming were resolved from the DNA. Across this sample there are fewer than 120,000 clones, with approximately 89% seen only once. Around 1.8% of the sample rests with the top ten.

Sequences were obtained from PBMCs. The origin of this receptor is a woman younger than 30 in good health and CMV-seronegative. The sequence links TRBV4-3 to TRBJ2-5; 7 middle bases align to TRBD2. Read as DNA, the sequence is TGCGCCAGCAGCCACGGGGGGACCCAAGAGACCCAGTACTTC. This codes for CASSHGGTQETQYF.